This T cell receptor beta chain is drawn from a study of T cells after yellow fever vaccination. J gave up 5 bases and V 2 bases, and 14 bases lay outside the gene matches. The V gene's germline CDR1 is SEHNR and CDR2 FQNEAQ (reference sequence). This CDR3 is 18 amino acids long. This clonotype has only a few counts. TCRdb reprocessed the 5' RACE reads via MiXCR and lists one record per CDR3 protein. The sample has some 350,000 distinct CDR3 sequences, about 4% seen once. V and J are TRBV7-9 and TRBJ2-3; 9 bases are a match to TRBD1. The receptor comes from a man between 18 and 35 years old who received the YFV17D yellow fever vaccine. Sequencing was performed on PBMCs, taken 5 days after the yellow fever booster vaccination. CDR3 residues: CASSLPRGLTGGRDTQYF. For the CDR3, the DNA is TGTGCCAGCAGCTTACCCAGGGGGCTGACAGGGGGAAGAGATACGCAGTATTTT.